The TCR beta chain described here comes from a study of blood T cells in healthy people across ages. Overall study: Per two T cells, template switching captured roughly one barcoded beta molecule.

With respect to this clonotype: The antigen remains unidentified.

Findings and limits, study-wide: The long-lived group displayed more naive CD4+ cells, plus higher diversity, than the aged donors did.

Combining a sample-barcoded 5' primer with a J-beta primer mix, a second PCR ran for roughly 6 to 12 cycles. Each cDNA was tagged by a template-switch adaptor containing 12 random nucleotides. Every sample gave at least 2.5 million paired-end reads containing CDR3. Each CDR3 protein is one row after TCRdb ran MiXCR on the 5' RACE reads. The sample comprises 1.5 million to 2 million distinct CDR3 sequences, roughly 49% of which are singletons, and over 2% rests with the top ten. The germline V gene encodes CDR1 LGHNA and CDR2 YSLEER. The CDR3 length is 16 residues. The germline V and J ends were trimmed by 4 bases and 4 bases, with 18 bases remaining between them.

The chain couples TRBV4-3 to TRBJ2-3; D unresolved. This sequence was found in a woman aged 40 to 50 in good health. Specimen: blood. Here the CDR3 DNA reads TGCGCCAGCAGCCCCAGCATGGTAGCAGGCTCAGATACGCAGTATTTT. Its protein product is CASSPSMVAGSDTQYF.